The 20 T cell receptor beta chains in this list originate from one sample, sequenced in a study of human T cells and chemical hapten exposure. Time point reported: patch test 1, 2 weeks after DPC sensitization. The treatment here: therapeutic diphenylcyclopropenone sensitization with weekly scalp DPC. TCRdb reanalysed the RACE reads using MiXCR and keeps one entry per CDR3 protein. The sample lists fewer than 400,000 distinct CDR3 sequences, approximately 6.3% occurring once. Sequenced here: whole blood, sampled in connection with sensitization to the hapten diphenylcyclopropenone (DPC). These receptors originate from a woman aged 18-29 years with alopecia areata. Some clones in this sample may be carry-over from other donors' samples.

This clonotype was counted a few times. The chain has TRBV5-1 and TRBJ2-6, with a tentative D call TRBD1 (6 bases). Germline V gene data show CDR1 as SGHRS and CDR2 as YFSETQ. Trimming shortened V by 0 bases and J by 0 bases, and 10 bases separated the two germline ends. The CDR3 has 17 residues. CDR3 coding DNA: TGCGCCAGCAGCTTGGAACCACAGGGCTCTGGGGCCAACGTCCTGACTTTC. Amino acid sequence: CASSLEPQGSGANVLTF.

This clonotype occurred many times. The CDR3 DNA reads TGCGCCAGCAGCTTCCAGGGCGCTAACTATGGCTACACCTTC. It is translated as CASSFQGANYGYTF. V gene TRBV5-1 combines with J gene TRBJ1-2, with a possible D match to TRBD1 (5 bases). V dropped 2 bases and J dropped 0 bases, with 8 bases sitting between them. CDR1 is SGHRS and CDR2 is YFSETQ in the germline V gene. This CDR3 is built from 14 residues. Full variable domain (remainder filled in from reference TRBV5-1 and TRBJ1-2): KAGVTQTPRYLIKTRGQQVTLSCSPISGHRSVSWYQQTPGQGLQFLFEYFSETQRNKGNFPGRFSGRQFSNSRSEMNVSTLELGDSALYLCASSFQGANYGYTFGSGTRLTVV.

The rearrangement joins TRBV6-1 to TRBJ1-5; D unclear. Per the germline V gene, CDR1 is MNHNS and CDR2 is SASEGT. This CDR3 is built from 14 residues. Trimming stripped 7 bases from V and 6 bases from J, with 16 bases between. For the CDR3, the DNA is TGTGCCAGCAACGAGGGCTTAGGGATTCAGCCCCAGCATTTT. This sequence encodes CASNEGLGIQPQHF.

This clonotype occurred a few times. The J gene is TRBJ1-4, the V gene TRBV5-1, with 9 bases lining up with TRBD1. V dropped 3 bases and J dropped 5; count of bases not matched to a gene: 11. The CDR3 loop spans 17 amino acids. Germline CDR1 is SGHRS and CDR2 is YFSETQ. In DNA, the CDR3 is TGCGCCAGCAGCTCCGACCCACAGGGGGCGGGAAATGAAAAACTGTTTTTT. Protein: CASSSDPQGAGNEKLFF.

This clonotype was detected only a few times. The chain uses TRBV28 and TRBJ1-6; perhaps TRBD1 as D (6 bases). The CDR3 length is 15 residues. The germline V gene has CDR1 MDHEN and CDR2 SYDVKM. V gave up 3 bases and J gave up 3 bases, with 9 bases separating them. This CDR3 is CASSFPGDYNSPLHF. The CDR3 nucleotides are TGTGCCAGCAGTTTCCCAGGGGACTATAATTCACCCCTCCACTTT.

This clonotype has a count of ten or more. CDR3 in amino acids: CASSSTGRTNILRPFRTDTQYF. DNA of the CDR3: TGCGCCAGCAGCTCGACAGGGAGGACAAATATTCTACGGCCTTTCCGCACAGATACGCAGTATTTT. The chain employs TRBV5-1 and TRBJ2-3; maybe TRBD1 (7 bases). Looked up from germline, CDR1 is SGHRS and CDR2 is YFSETQ. Trimming removed 3 bases from V and 1 base from J, with 33 bases in between. This CDR3 spans 22 amino acids.

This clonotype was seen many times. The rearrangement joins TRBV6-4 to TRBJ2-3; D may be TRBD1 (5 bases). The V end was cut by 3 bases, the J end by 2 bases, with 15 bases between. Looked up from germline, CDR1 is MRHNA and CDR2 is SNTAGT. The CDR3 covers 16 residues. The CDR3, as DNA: TGTGCCAGCAGTGATTCTTTCGGACAACCCACAGATACGCAGTATTTT. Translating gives CASSDSFGQPTDTQYF.

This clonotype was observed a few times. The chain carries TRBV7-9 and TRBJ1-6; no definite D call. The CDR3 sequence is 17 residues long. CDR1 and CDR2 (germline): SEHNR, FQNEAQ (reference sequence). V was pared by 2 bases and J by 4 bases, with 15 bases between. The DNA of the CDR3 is TGTGCCAGCAGCTTAAGAGGGTCAAGCCCATATAATTCACCCCTCCACTTT. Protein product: CASSLRGSSPYNSPLHF. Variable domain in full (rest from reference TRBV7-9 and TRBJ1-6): DTGVSQNPRHKITKRGQNVTFRCDPISEHNRLYWYRQTLGQGPEFLTYFQNEAQLEKSRLLSDRFSAERPKGSFSTLEIQRTEQGDSAMYLCASSLRGSSPYNSPLHFGNGTRLTVT.

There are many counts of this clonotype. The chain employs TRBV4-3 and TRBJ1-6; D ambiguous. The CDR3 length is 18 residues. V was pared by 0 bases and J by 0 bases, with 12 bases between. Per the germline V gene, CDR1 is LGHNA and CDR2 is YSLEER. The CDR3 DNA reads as TGCGCCAGCAGCCAAGATAACGGCTTAGGCTCCTATAATTCACCCCTCCACTTT. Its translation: CASSQDNGLGSYNSPLHF.

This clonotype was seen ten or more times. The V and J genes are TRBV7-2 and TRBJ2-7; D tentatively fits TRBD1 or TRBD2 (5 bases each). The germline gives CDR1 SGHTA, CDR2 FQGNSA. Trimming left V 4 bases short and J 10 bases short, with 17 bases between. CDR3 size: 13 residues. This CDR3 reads CASSSLREGRQYF. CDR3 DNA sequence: TGTGCCAGCAGCTCGCTCCGCGAGGGGCGCCAGTACTTC.

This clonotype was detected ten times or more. The CDR3 DNA is TGTGCCAGCAGCCAGCAGTACACTGAAGCTTTCTTT. Amino acids: CASSQQYTEAFF. The chain links TRBV12-3 or TRBV12-4 to TRBJ1-1; D gene unclear. This CDR3 spans 12 amino acids. Trimming stripped 6 bases from V and 3 bases from J, with 8 bases between.

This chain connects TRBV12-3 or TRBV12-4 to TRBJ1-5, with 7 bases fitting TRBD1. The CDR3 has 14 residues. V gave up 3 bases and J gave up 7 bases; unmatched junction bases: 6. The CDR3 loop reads CASSFDRAAQPQHF. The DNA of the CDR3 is TGTGCCAGCAGTTTCGACAGGGCGGCGCAGCCCCAGCATTTT.

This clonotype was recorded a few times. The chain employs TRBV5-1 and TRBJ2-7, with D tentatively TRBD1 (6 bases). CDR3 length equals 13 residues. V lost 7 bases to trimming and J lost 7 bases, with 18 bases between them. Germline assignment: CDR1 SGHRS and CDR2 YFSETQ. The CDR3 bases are TGCGCCAGCGCCCGGCAAACAGGGAAGGAGCAGTACTTC. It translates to CASARQTGKEQYF. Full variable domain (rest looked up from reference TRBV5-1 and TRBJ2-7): KAGVTQTPRYLIKTRGQQVTLSCSPISGHRSVSWYQQTPGQGLQFLFEYFSETQRNKGNFPGRFSGRQFSNSRSEMNVSTLELGDSALYLCASARQTGKEQYFGPGTRLTVT.

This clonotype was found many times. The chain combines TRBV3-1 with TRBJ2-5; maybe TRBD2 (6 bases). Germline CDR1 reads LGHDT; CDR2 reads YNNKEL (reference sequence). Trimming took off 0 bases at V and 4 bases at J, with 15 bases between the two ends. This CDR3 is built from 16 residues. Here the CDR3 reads CASSQDRLRGGETQYF. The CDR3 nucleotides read TGTGCCAGCAGCCAAGATAGACTAAGGGGAGGAGAGACCCAGTACTTC.

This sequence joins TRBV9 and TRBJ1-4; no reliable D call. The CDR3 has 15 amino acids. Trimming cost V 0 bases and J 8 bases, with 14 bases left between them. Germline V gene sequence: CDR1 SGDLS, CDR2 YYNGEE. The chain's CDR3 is CASSVGLSFVEKLFF. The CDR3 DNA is TGTGCCAGCAGCGTAGGACTGTCCTTTGTCGAAAAACTGTTTTTT.

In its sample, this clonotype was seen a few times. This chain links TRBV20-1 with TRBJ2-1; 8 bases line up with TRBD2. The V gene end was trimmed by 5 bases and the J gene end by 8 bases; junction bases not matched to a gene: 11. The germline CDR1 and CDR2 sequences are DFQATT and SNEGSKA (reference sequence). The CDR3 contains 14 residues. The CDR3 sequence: CSAPGGLASDEQFF. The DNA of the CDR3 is TGCAGTGCTCCGGGGGGGCTAGCAAGCGATGAGCAGTTCTTC.

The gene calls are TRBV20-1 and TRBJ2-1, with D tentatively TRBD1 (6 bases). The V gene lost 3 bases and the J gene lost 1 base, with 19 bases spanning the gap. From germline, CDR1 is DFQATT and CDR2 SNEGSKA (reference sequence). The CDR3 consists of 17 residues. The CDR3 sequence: CSASADLGGFSYNEQFF. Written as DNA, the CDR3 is TGCAGTGCTAGCGCAGATTTAGGGGGATTTTCCTACAATGAGCAGTTCTTC.

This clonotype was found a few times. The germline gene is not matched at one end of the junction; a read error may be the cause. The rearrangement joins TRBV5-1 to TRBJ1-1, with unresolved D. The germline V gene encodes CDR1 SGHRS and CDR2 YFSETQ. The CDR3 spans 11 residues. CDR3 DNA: TGTGCCAGCAGTTTAGGAGGAGAAGCTTTCTTT. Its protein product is CASSLGGEAFF.

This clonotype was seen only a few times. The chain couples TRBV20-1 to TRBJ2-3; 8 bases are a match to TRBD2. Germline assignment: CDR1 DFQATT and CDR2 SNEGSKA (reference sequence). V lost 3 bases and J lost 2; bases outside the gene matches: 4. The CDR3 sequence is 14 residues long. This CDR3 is CSARSSGNTDTQYF. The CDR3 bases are TGCAGTGCTAGGAGTAGCGGGAACACAGATACGCAGTATTTT.

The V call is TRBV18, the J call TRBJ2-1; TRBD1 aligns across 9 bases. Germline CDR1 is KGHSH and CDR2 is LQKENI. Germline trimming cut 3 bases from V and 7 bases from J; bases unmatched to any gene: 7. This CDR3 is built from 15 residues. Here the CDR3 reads CASSPLAGTGNEQFF. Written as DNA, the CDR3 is TGTGCCAGCTCACCGTTGGCCGGGACAGGGAATGAGCAGTTCTTC.